The 3 T cell receptor beta chains given below trace back to one sample, sequenced in a study of a mutant IDH1 vaccine in newly diagnosed glioma. Time point in this sample: week 23, last vaccination. Vaccination comprised doses that each held 300 ug of mutant IDH1 20-mer peptide, plus topical imiquimod. Here immunoSEQ multiplex PCR was the method, and the copy in TCRdb shows in-frame clones only, minus some. The sample has roughly 36,000 clones, approximately 87% seen once. No antigen has been identified for these receptors. The sample consisted of PBMCs, taken from a glioma patient whose treatment included an IDH1 peptide vaccine. The receptors were gathered from a man aged 40-50 years with glioma.

The chain uses TRBV7-6 and TRBJ1-4; maybe TRBD1 (6 bases). The CDR3 extends over 15 amino acids. V was pared by 5 bases and J by 8 bases, with 18 bases between. Germline loops: CDR1 SGHVS, CDR2 FNYEAQ. The chain's CDR3 is CASSRGAQGGEKLFF. The CDR3 nucleotides read TGTGCCAGCAGCCGGGGGGCACAGGGAGGGGAAAAACTGTTTTTT.

The chain is built from TRBV6-5 and TRBJ1-2; D is undetermined. Trimming took off 4 bases at V and 7 bases at J, with 13 bases between the two ends. The length of the CDR3 is 13 residues. CDR1 and CDR2 from the germline V gene are MNHEY and SVGAGI. CDR3 DNA: TGTGCCAGCAGTTCTCCCGGCTTGGGTGGCTACACCTTC. Translated: CASSSPGLGGYTF.

The V and J genes are TRBV11-2 and TRBJ2-1, with 7 bases lining up with TRBD1. The CDR3 length is 15 residues. The germline gives CDR1 SGHAT, CDR2 FQNNGV. V dropped 5 bases and J dropped 1; count of bases not matched to a gene: 5. The CDR3 sequence is CASSLGQVSYNEQFF. In DNA, the CDR3 is TGTGCCAGCAGCCTCGGACAGGTATCCTACAATGAGCAGTTCTTC.